This is a list of T cell receptor beta chains from one sample in a study of blood T cell repertoires in COVID-19. Data came from immunoSEQ multiplex PCR; TCRdb stores just in-frame clones and leaves some out. The sample lists about 400,000 clones, nearly 90% occurring once. Sequenced input: PBMCs or T cells enriched from blood (not recorded which). Receptors originate from a woman in her 40s with acute COVID-19. Both conserved end residues are part of each CDR3. D genes are given only for firm matches. Size tells how often a clone was seen (once, few, many) or the class of an expanded clone, and some rows leave it out.

clone_size	d_call	v_call	j_call	cdr3_aa	cdr3_nt
once	NA	TRBV29-1	TRBJ2-3	CSVETRESTDTQYF	TGCAGCGTTGAAACGAGGGAGAGCACAGATACGCAGTATTTT
NA	NA	TRBV7-2	TRBJ2-2	CASSFWGDTGELFF	TGTGCCAGCAGCTTTTGGGGGGACACCGGGGAGCTGTTTTTT
NA	NA	TRBV6-5	TRBJ1-1	CASRMGWGGSEAFF	TGTGCCAGCAGGATGGGGTGGGGGGGATCTGAAGCTTTCTTT
few	NA	TRBV5-4	TRBJ1-3	CASSLSLGVTAGNTIYF	TGTGCCAGCAGCTTGTCTCTCGGTGTGACAGCAGGAAACACCATATATTTT
NA	TRBD2	TRBV6-5	TRBJ2-5	CASSYIGRAEETQYF	TGTGCCAGCAGCTATATCGGGAGGGCCGAGGAGACCCAGTACTTC
NA	NA	TRBV5-4	TRBJ1-1	CASSLNLPNTEAFF	TGTGCCAGCAGCTTGAATCTACCGAACACTGAAGCTTTCTTT
NA	TRBD2	TRBV9	TRBJ2-1	CASSVAAGLGLGEQFF	TGTGCCAGCAGCGTAGCTGCGGGACTAGGCCTCGGAGAGCAGTTCTTC
NA	TRBD2	TRBV6-5	TRBJ2-2	CASNTRGAFGELFF	TGTGCCAGCAATACGCGGGGGGCATTCGGGGAGCTGTTTTTT
NA	NA	TRBV10-3	TRBJ1-5	CAISEGRVSNQPQHF	TGTGCCATCAGTGAAGGCAGGGTTAGCAATCAGCCCCAGCATTTT
NA	NA	TRBV12-3/TRBV12-4	TRBJ1-2	CASSPRTGYGYTF	TGTGCCAGCAGTCCCCGAACAGGGTATGGCTACACCTTC